The 8 T cell receptor beta chains given below trace back to one sample, sequenced in a study of blood T cell repertoires in COVID-19. Assay used: immunoSEQ multiplex PCR; TCRdb lists only in-frame clones, some missing. This table has about 230,000 clones, over 80% appearing once. Sequencing was done on a sample of peripheral blood. Every receptor here comes from a man aged 35 to 55 with acute or convalescent COVID-19.

This clone came up once. The rearrangement links TRBV7-9 to TRBJ1-4, with 7 positions matching TRBD1. This CDR3 region has 15 residues. The V gene end was trimmed by 5 bases and the J gene end by 4 bases; junction bases not matched to a gene: 7. The germline gives CDR1 SEHNR, CDR2 FQNEAQ (reference sequence). The CDR3 loop is CASSTEGAYNEKLFF. The CDR3 DNA reads as TGTGCCAGCAGCACAGAGGGGGCGTATAATGAAAAACTGTTTTTT.

The chain uses TRBV7-9 and TRBJ1-2; 9 positions agree with TRBD1. This CDR3 is 16 amino acids long. J was trimmed by 4 bases and V by 4 bases; bases with no gene match: 10. Germline V gene lookup returns CDR1 SEHNR and CDR2 FQNEAQ (reference sequence). CDR3 nucleotides: TGTGCCAGCAGCTCCAGCCGGGACAGGGACTCCTATGGCTACACCTTC. Protein product: CASSSSRDRDSYGYTF.

This sequence joins TRBV2 and TRBJ2-5, with D possibly TRBD1 on 5 matching bases. V was pared by 6 bases and J by 5 bases, with 13 bases between. This CDR3 is 13 amino acids long. From germline, CDR1 is SNHLY and CDR2 FYNNEI. The chain's CDR3 is CASSRNNRETQYF. CDR3 in DNA: TGTGCCAGCAGCAGAAACAACAGGGAGACCCAGTACTTC. Drawing the rest from reference TRBV2 and TRBJ2-5, the complete variable domain is EPEVTQTPSHQVTQMGQEVILRCVPISNHLYFYWYRQILGQKVEFLVSFYNNEISEKSEIFDDQFSVERPDGSNFTLKIRSTKLEDSAMYFCASSRNNRETQYFGPGTRLLVL.

The V gene is TRBV11-2, the J gene TRBJ2-1; no definite D call. This CDR3 has 15 residues. With 1 base removed from V and 0 bases from J, the gap between germline ends came to 7 bases. In germline, CDR1 is SGHAT, CDR2 FQNNGV. The CDR3 sequence: CASSLGYGSYNEQFF. CDR3 coding DNA: TGTGCCAGCAGCTTAGGATACGGCTCCTACAATGAGCAGTTCTTC.

The table lists this clone with a few counts. This sample also contains other DNA sequences that code for the same CDR3. J is TRBJ2-3 and V is TRBV7-9; the match to TRBD2 covers 10 bases. This CDR3 region has 15 residues. V lost 3 bases, J lost 3 bases, and 3 bases stayed unmatched. Germline V CDR1 and CDR2: SEHNR, FQNEAQ (reference sequence). CDR3 in amino acids: CASSFPTSGTDTQYF. In DNA, the CDR3 is TGTGCCAGCAGCTTCCCGACTAGCGGGACAGATACGCAGTATTTT.

V is TRBV7-2 and J is TRBJ2-7; 10 bases align to TRBD2. The CDR3 is made up of 18 amino acids. In germline, CDR1 is SGHTA, CDR2 FQGNSA. V was clipped by 1 base and J by 8 bases; unmatched bases: 17. CDR3 region: CASSLVGVVAGGSLQQYF. In DNA form, the CDR3 reads TGTGCCAGCAGCTTAGTTGGTGTGGTAGCGGGAGGATCCCTACAGCAGTACTTC.

The rearrangement joins TRBV19 to TRBJ2-1; D is perhaps TRBD2 (6 bases). Germline V CDR1 and CDR2: LNHDA, SQIVND (reference sequence). The CDR3 has 17 amino acids. Trimming stripped 5 bases from V and 0 bases from J, with 17 bases between. DNA of the CDR3: TGTGCCAGTAGTGGAGGGCGGCAGGCGAACTCCTACAATGAGCAGTTCTTC. Translated, it gives CASSGGRQANSYNEQFF.

This clone was picked up a small number of times. CDR3 amino acids: CASRIGGSYEQYF. CDR3 nucleotide sequence: TGTGCCAGCAGAATAGGGGGCTCCTACGAGCAGTACTTC. The V gene is TRBV6-5, the J gene TRBJ2-7, with a tentative D call TRBD1 (6 bases). This CDR3 region has 13 residues. Germline V CDR1 and CDR2: MNHEY, SVGAGI. Trimming pared 6 bases from V and 0 bases from J, leaving 9 bases between.